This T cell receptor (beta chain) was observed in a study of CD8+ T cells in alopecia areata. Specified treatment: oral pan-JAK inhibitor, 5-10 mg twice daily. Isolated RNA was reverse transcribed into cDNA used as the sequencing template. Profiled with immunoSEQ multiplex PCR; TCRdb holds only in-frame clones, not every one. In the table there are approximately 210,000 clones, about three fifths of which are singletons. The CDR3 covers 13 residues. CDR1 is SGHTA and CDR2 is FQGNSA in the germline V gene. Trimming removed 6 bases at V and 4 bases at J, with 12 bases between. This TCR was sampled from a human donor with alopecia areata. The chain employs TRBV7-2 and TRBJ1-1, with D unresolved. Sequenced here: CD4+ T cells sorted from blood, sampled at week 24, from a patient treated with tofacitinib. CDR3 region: CASSQLRTTEAFF. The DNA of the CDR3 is TGTGCCAGCAGTCAATTACGTACCACTGAAGCTTTCTTT.